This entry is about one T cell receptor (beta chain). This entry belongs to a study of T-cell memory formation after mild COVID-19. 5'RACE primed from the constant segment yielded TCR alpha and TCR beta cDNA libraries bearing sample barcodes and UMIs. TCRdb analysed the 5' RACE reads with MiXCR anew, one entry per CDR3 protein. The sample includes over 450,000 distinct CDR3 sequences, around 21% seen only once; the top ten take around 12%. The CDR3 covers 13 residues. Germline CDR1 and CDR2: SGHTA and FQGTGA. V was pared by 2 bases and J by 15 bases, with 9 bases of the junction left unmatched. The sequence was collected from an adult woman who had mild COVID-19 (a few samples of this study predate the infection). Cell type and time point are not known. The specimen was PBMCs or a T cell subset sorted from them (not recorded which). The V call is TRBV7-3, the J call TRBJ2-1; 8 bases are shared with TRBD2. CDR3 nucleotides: TGTGCCAGCAGCTTAGGTCTTCGGACTAGCCTGTTCTTC. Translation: CASSLGLRTSLFF. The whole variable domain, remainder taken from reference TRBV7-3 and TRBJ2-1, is GAGVSQTPSNKVTEKGKYVELRCDPISGHTALYWYRQSLGQGPEFLIYFQGTGAADDSGLPNDRFFAVRPEGSVSTLKIQRTERGDSAVYLCASSLGLRTSLFFGPGTRLTVL.